Each of the 22 T cell receptor beta chains below was sequenced from the same sample in a study of blood T cell repertoires in COVID-19. Repertoires were generated with immunoSEQ multiplex PCR, while TCRdb's copy carries only in-frame clones and drops some. Among 200,000 to 300,000 clones listed, approximately 86% were seen once. Sequencing was performed on peripheral blood. The receptors derive from a human donor in a cohort sampled during active COVID-19.

The J gene is TRBJ2-1, the V gene TRBV5-1, with TRBD2 matching over 8 bases. The CDR3 totals 14 residues. CDR1 SGHRS and CDR2 YFSETQ come from the germline V gene. V lost 2 bases, J lost 4 bases, and 2 bases stayed unmatched. As DNA, the CDR3 is TGCGCCAGCAGCTTAGCGGGAGCTTACAATGAGCAGTTCTTC. Protein sequence: CASSLAGAYNEQFF.

The CDR3 here is CASSPTGDTQYF. The CDR3 DNA sequence: TGTGCCAGCTCACCAACAGGGGATACGCAGTATTTT. This chain links TRBV18 with TRBJ2-3; D is perhaps TRBD1 (6 bases). CDR1 is KGHSH and CDR2 is LQKENI in the germline V gene. The V gene lost 2 bases and the J gene lost 6 bases, with 6 bases spanning the gap. The CDR3 contains 12 residues.

The chain joins TRBV5-1 to TRBJ1-2, with 10 bases lining up with TRBD1. The CDR3 consists of 15 residues. The V segment lost 6 bases and the J segment 2 bases; nucleotides outside the gene matches: 7. Germline V gene sequence: CDR1 SGHRS, CDR2 YFSETQ. Here the CDR3 DNA reads TGCGCCAGCACGTTAGGACAGGGGGGGAACTATGGCTACACCTTC. Its translation: CASTLGQGGNYGYTF.

This chain uses TRBV4-2 with TRBJ2-1; 7 positions agree with TRBD2. Looked up from germline, CDR1 is LGHNA and CDR2 is YNFKEQ. The CDR3 has 14 residues. The trim removed 1 base at V and 10 bases at J, leaving 7 bases unmatched. CDR3 nucleotides: TGTGCCAGCAGCCAAGGGACCGGGACTACCGAGCAGTTCTTC. Its protein is CASSQGTGTTEQFF.

This clone was detected once. This chain connects TRBV5-4 to TRBJ2-6; maybe TRBD1 (5 bases). V lost 0 bases and J 1 base, leaving 5 bases between the germline ends. The CDR3 is made up of 15 amino acids. Germline V gene lookup returns CDR1 SGHNT and CDR2 YYREEE (reference sequence). In DNA form, the CDR3 reads TGTGCCAGCAGCTTGGAGGGGTCTGGGGCCAACGTCCTGACTTTC. It codes for CASSLEGSGANVLTF.

The rearrangement joins TRBV18 to TRBJ2-2; D gene uncertain. This CDR3 has 15 amino acids. Germline CDR1 is KGHSH and CDR2 is LQKENI. Trimming removed 6 bases from V and 0 bases from J, with 11 bases in between. The CDR3 sequence: CASSQQSANTGELFF. CDR3 coding DNA: TGTGCCAGCTCGCAACAGAGTGCGAACACCGGGGAGCTGTTTTTT.

V and J are TRBV12-3 or TRBV12-4 and TRBJ1-2, with 7 bases matching TRBD1. The CDR3 is 13 residues long. V lost 2 bases and J lost 6; bases outside the gene matches: 3. The DNA of the CDR3 is TGTGCCAGCAGTTTACAAACAGGGGATGGCTACACCTTC. Encoded protein: CASSLQTGDGYTF.

The genes are TRBV2 and TRBJ2-7; 7 bases are a match to TRBD2. Germline CDR1 is SNHLY and CDR2 is FYNNEI. The CDR3 is made up of 14 amino acids. Trimming took 4 bases from V and 6 from J; bases not matched to a gene: 9. The CDR3 reads CASSGASGVPEQYF. The CDR3 nucleotides read TGTGCCAGCAGTGGAGCCAGCGGGGTCCCCGAGCAGTACTTC.

The V gene is TRBV7-2, the J gene TRBJ1-2; D is unclear. V was trimmed by 4 bases and J by 7 bases, leaving 25 bases between them. Looked up from germline, CDR1 is SGHTA and CDR2 is FQGNSA. The CDR3 is 17 residues long. The DNA of the CDR3 is TGTGCCAGCAGCTCCCGGTTTGGGAGGAACTCAGGAGGTGGCTACACCTTC. Protein product: CASSSRFGRNSGGGYTF.

The J gene is TRBJ1-5, the V gene TRBV30; 9 bases are a match to TRBD1. This CDR3 contains 19 residues. Germline-derived CDR1 and CDR2 are GTSNPN and SVGIG (reference sequence). V trimming: 2 bases; J trimming: 2 bases; junction bases outside the gene matches: 16. CDR3 in DNA: TGTGCCTGGAGTTTCCGAACCGGGACAGGGACTTTTGGCAATCAGCCCCAGCATTTT. As protein: CAWSFRTGTGTFGNQPQHF.

CDR3 nucleotides: TGTGCCACCAGTGATTATGCTAGTTCCATTTACAATGAGCAGTTCTTC. This gives the protein CATSDYASSIYNEQFF. V usage is TRBV24-1 and J usage is TRBJ2-1; D is unclear. Germline V gives CDR1 KGHDR, CDR2 SFDVKD. The CDR3 is 16 amino acids. Deletions cut 2 bases from V and 4 bases from J, with 14 bases between.

The chain carries TRBV7-3 and TRBJ2-3, with TRBD2 identical over 8 bases. The V gene's germline CDR1 is SGHTA and CDR2 FQGTGA. The J segment lost 4 bases and the V segment lost 5 bases, leaving 5 bases of the junction unmatched. The CDR3 consists of 14 residues. The CDR3 coding sequence is TGTGCCAGCAGCACCGGGGGGGCGGCAGATACGCAGTATTTT. It codes for CASSTGGAADTQYF.

J is TRBJ2-3 and V is TRBV9, with 9 bases matching TRBD2. CDR1 is SGDLS, CDR2 YYNGEE, per germline. The ends lost 0 bases at V and 4 bases at J; junction bases unmatched: 12. The CDR3 extends over 18 amino acids. This CDR3 reads CASSVAMRATSGSDTQYF. The CDR3 DNA is TGTGCCAGCAGCGTAGCTATGAGGGCGACTAGCGGTTCAGATACGCAGTATTTT.

The J gene is TRBJ2-7, the V gene TRBV6-2 or TRBV6-3; no clear D. Trimming removed 2 bases from V and 0 bases from J, with 14 bases in between. The CDR3 extends over 16 amino acids. CDR1 and CDR2 (germline): MNHEY, SVGEGT. This CDR3 is CASSYLLGLGSYEQYF. The CDR3 DNA sequence: TGTGCCAGCAGTTACCTTTTAGGCCTAGGCTCCTACGAGCAGTACTTC.

This chain uses TRBV28 with TRBJ1-1; D remains unclear. Trimming left V 8 bases short and J 11 bases short, with 27 bases between. This CDR3 is built from 15 residues. Germline values: CDR1 MDHEN, CDR2 SYDVKM. This chain's CDR3 is CASLPGSQAPFAAFF. CDR3 coding DNA: TGTGCCAGCCTTCCCGGGAGTCAGGCCCCTTTTGCTGCTTTCTTT.

The genes are TRBV6-2 or TRBV6-3 and TRBJ1-5, with a possible D match to TRBD1 (5 bases). V was clipped by 5 bases and J by 11 bases, with 19 bases between them. The CDR3 loop spans 14 amino acids. Germline CDR1 and CDR2: MNHEY and SVGEGT. The CDR3 here is CASSAGGRVGSQHF. In nucleotides, the CDR3 is TGTGCCAGCAGTGCCGGGGGGAGGGTGGGATCCCAGCATTTT.

This chain uses TRBV6-5 with TRBJ1-4; TRBD1 matches 8 bases. The ends lost 7 bases at V and 7 bases at J; junction bases unmatched: 11. Germline values: CDR1 MNHEY, CDR2 SVGAGI. This CDR3 is built from 15 residues. CDR3 sequence reads: CASKLQGAFREKLFF. The CDR3 DNA is TGTGCCAGCAAACTTCAGGGGGCATTTCGTGAAAAACTGTTTTTT.

This clone came up once. The rearrangement links TRBV2 to TRBJ1-5; TRBD1 might be the D (6 bases). This CDR3 has 13 amino acids. The germline V gene has CDR1 SNHLY and CDR2 FYNNEI. Trimming cost V 10 bases and J 5 bases, with 15 bases left between them. CDR3 region: CAIQRGADQPQHF. The CDR3 DNA reads as TGTGCCATCCAGCGGGGGGCGGATCAGCCCCAGCATTTT.

The chain is built from TRBV24-1 and TRBJ2-2; TRBD1 might be the D (5 bases). The V end was cut by 4 bases, the J end by 8 bases, with 16 bases between. CDR3 length: 15 amino acids. The germline V gene has CDR1 KGHDR and CDR2 SFDVKD. CDR3 sequence reads: CATSDRAQREGELFF. The CDR3 nucleotides read TGTGCCACCAGTGACAGGGCCCAACGCGAAGGGGAGCTGTTTTTT.

This clone appeared a single time. The chain links TRBV19 to TRBJ2-6; TRBD2 matches at 7 bases. This CDR3 is 17 amino acids long. Trimming cost V 6 bases and J 5 bases; bases outside gene matches: 13. Per germline, CDR1 LNHDA and CDR2 SQIVND (reference sequence). The CDR3 DNA reads as TGTGCCAGTAGCAGCGGGACTGAGCTCTGGAGGGCCAACGTCCTGACTTTC. Amino acids: CASSSGTELWRANVLTF.

In its sample, this clone was seen once. This chain connects TRBV5-4 to TRBJ2-3, with TRBD2 identical over 10 bases. Per germline, CDR1 SGHNT and CDR2 YYREEE (reference sequence). The CDR3 totals 17 residues. Germline trimming cut 3 bases from V and 5 bases from J; bases unmatched to any gene: 12. CDR3 sequence reads: CASSSILSGGAGDTQYF. The CDR3 nucleotides read TGTGCCAGCAGCTCAATATTGAGCGGGGGGGCCGGAGATACGCAGTATTTT.

The V gene is TRBV5-1, the J gene TRBJ1-3; 8 nucleotides align to TRBD1. The CDR3 is 16 residues long. The trim removed 3 bases at V and 0 bases at J, leaving 5 bases unmatched. The germline V gene has CDR1 SGHRS and CDR2 YFSETQ. The CDR3 coding sequence is TGCGCCAGCAGCTGGGGGGGACAGGACTCTGGAAACACCATATATTTT. Its protein product is CASSWGGQDSGNTIYF.